The 25 T cell receptor beta chains below all came from one sample that was sequenced in a study of shared clonotypes between healthy human individuals. Sequencing used immunoSEQ multiplex PCR; TCRdb keeps in-frame clones, though not all of them. This table has over a million clones, 98% appearing once. The sequenced material came from naive CD4+ T cells sorted from blood. Documented subset: CD45RA+ positively selected. The receptor source for this set is a man in his thirties or forties in good health.

As to this clone: Other DNA sequences of this sample code for an identical CDR3. The chain recombines TRBV5-5 with TRBJ2-7; D might be TRBD1 or TRBD2, each matching 6 bases. The CDR3 length is 14 residues. V lost 1 base and J lost 4, with 12 bases in between. CDR1 is SGHKS and CDR2 is YYEKEE in the germline V gene (reference sequence). The CDR3 DNA follows: TGTGCCAGCAGCTTGTTAGGGGGGAGTTACGAGCAGTACTTC. This codes for CASSLLGGSYEQYF.

J is TRBJ1-1 and V is TRBV7-2; D may be TRBD1 (5 bases). Germline loops: CDR1 SGHTA, CDR2 FQGNSA. CDR3 length equals 17 residues. The V gene lost 2 bases and the J gene lost 3 bases, with 19 bases spanning the gap. The CDR3 here is CASSLLSGGIRYTEAFF. The CDR3 nucleotides read TGTGCCAGCAGCTTACTTTCTGGGGGTATAAGGTACACTGAAGCTTTCTTT.

This chain joins TRBV7-3 and TRBJ1-2; D unclear. Trimming took 4 bases from V and 5 from J, leaving 17 bases between them. The CDR3 has 15 amino acids. The germline gives CDR1 SGHTA, CDR2 FQGTGA. The CDR3 loop reads CASSYGLRLRYGYTF. CDR3 bases: TGTGCCAGCAGCTACGGGTTACGATTGCGTTATGGCTACACCTTC. Based on the CDR3 plus reference TRBV7-3 and TRBJ1-2, the full variable domain is GAGVSQTPSNKVTEKGKYVELRCDPISGHTALYWYRQSLGQGPEFLIYFQGTGAADDSGLPNDRFFAVRPEGSVSTLKIQRTERGDSAVYLCASSYGLRLRYGYTFGSGTRLTVV.

This clone was seen a single time. The V gene is TRBV10-1, the J gene TRBJ2-3; weak D call: TRBD2 (6 bases). The ends were cut back, 6 bases at V and 0 bases at J, with 10 bases in the middle. The CDR3 extends over 14 amino acids. The germline CDR1 and CDR2 sequences are WNHNN and SYGVQD (reference sequence). CDR3 nucleotides: TGCGCCAGCAGCTTAAGCGGGAGCACAGATACGCAGTATTTT. Protein sequence: CASSLSGSTDTQYF.

This clone occurred once. The gene calls are TRBV5-6 and TRBJ2-7; TRBD2 might be the D (6 bases). Trimming left V 4 bases short and J 0 bases short, with 14 bases between. The V gene's germline CDR1 is SGHDT and CDR2 YYEEEE. The CDR3 runs 15 residues. The DNA of the CDR3 is TGTGCCAGCAGCCCGGGACTCAGGAGCTCCTACGAGCAGTACTTC. Its translation: CASSPGLRSSYEQYF.

The CDR3 sequence is CASSEGLAHTDTQYF. In DNA form, the CDR3 reads TGCGCCAGCAGTGAAGGACTAGCGCACACAGATACGCAGTATTTT. The gene calls are TRBV10-1 and TRBJ2-3; 9 nucleotides line up with TRBD2. Germline V lookup: CDR1 WNHNN, CDR2 SYGVQD (reference sequence). The CDR3 covers 15 residues. V dropped 3 bases and J dropped 2; count of bases not matched to a gene: 3.

The J gene is TRBJ2-7, the V gene TRBV7-9, with D possibly TRBD2 on 6 matching bases. Germline V CDR1 and CDR2: SEHNR, FQNEAQ (reference sequence). CDR3 size: 12 residues. V was trimmed by 5 bases and J by 9 bases, leaving 14 bases between them. Here the CDR3 reads CASSVTEEGQYF. As DNA, the CDR3 is TGTGCCAGCAGCGTAACGGAGGAGGGGCAGTACTTC.

The chain recombines TRBV6-5 with TRBJ2-5; the D gene is possibly TRBD2 (6 bases). The CDR3 is made up of 15 amino acids. The germline V gene encodes CDR1 MNHEY and CDR2 SVGAGI. V was shortened by 5 bases and J by 14 bases, with 27 bases between the two germline ends. CDR3: CASSATRDSSLSGYF. The CDR3 DNA reads TGTGCCAGCAGTGCAACCCGGGACTCTAGTCTTAGTGGTTACTTC.

The chain couples TRBV5-8 to TRBJ2-5; D is perhaps TRBD1 (5 bases). Looked up from germline, CDR1 is SGHTS and CDR2 is YDEGEE. Trimming took off 6 bases at V and 5 bases at J, with 14 bases between the two ends. The CDR3 has 13 residues. In DNA, the CDR3 is TGTGCCAGCATTAGGACACTTGGGGAGACCCAGTACTTC. The encoded protein is CASIRTLGETQYF.

The CDR3 region is CASSLGLGRLAYEQYF. The DNA of the CDR3 is TGTGCCAGCAGCTTAGGTCTAGGCAGGTTGGCCTACGAGCAGTACTTC. The rearrangement uses TRBV7-2 and TRBJ2-7, with D uncertain. The CDR3 has 16 amino acids. V shed 1 base and J shed 2 bases, with 15 bases lying between them. The germline V gene encodes CDR1 SGHTA and CDR2 FQGNSA.

Notes on this clone: At one boundary the junction diverges from the germline segment, which might be a read error. The chain couples TRBV19 to TRBJ2-7, with D perhaps TRBD2 (5 bases). This CDR3 spans 14 amino acids. CDR1 LNHDA and CDR2 SQIVND come from the germline V gene (reference sequence). In DNA form, the CDR3 reads TGTGCCAGCTCTATGAGGGTTAGCTCCCACGAGCAGTACTTC. It codes for CASSMRVSSHEQYF.

The chain has TRBV5-1 and TRBJ2-3; D possibly uses TRBD1 or TRBD2 (5 bases each). Per germline, CDR1 SGHRS and CDR2 YFSETQ. This CDR3 contains 15 residues. V lost 0 bases and J lost 0, with 8 bases in between. Written as DNA, the CDR3 is TGCGCCAGCAGCTTGGGGTGGGGGAGCACAGATACGCAGTATTTT. The encoded protein is CASSLGWGSTDTQYF.

The chain links TRBV27 to TRBJ1-2, with TRBD1 matching over 7 bases. In germline, CDR1 is MNHEY, CDR2 SMNVEV (reference sequence). The CDR3 has 14 amino acids. V shed 5 bases and J 4 bases; nucleotides not matched to a gene: 7. CDR3 DNA: TGTGCCAGCAGTCCGACAGGGTTGTTCTATGGCTACACCTTC. It translates to CASSPTGLFYGYTF.

V and J are TRBV18 and TRBJ1-1, with a tentative D call TRBD1 (5 bases). The CDR3 sequence is 13 residues long. CDR1 and CDR2 from the germline V gene are KGHSH and LQKENI. The V gene lost 4 bases and the J gene lost 8 bases, with 14 bases spanning the gap. CDR3 in DNA: TGTGCCAGCTCACAGGACCGAAGGGGCGAAGCTTTCTTT. It yields the protein CASSQDRRGEAFF.

The V gene is TRBV28, the J gene TRBJ2-7, with D perhaps TRBD1 (5 bases). V dropped 6 bases and J dropped 2 bases, with 11 bases sitting between them. This CDR3 spans 13 amino acids. The V gene's germline CDR1 is MDHEN and CDR2 SYDVKM. The chain's CDR3 is CASRLSGTYEQYF. In nucleotides, the CDR3 is TGTGCCAGCAGACTTTCAGGGACCTACGAGCAGTACTTC.

This clone was detected only once. The V gene is TRBV5-1, the J gene TRBJ1-2; possibly TRBD1 for D (5 bases). The CDR3 length is 15 residues. Between the trimmed V and J ends, which lost 0 bases and 4 bases, there was a span of 13 bases. Germline V lookup: CDR1 SGHRS, CDR2 YFSETQ. CDR3 amino acids: CASSLALAQGYGYTF. As DNA, the CDR3 is TGCGCCAGCAGCTTGGCCCTTGCCCAGGGCTATGGCTACACCTTC.

The V call is TRBV19, the J call TRBJ2-2; 8 bases are a match to TRBD2. V trimming: 5 bases; J trimming: 5 bases; junction bases outside the gene matches: 13. Germline V lookup: CDR1 LNHDA, CDR2 SQIVND (reference sequence). The CDR3 is 17 residues long. The CDR3 sequence is CASSLLGLATITGELFF. The CDR3 coding sequence is TGTGCCAGTAGTCTCCTTGGACTAGCAACTATTACCGGGGAGCTGTTTTTT.

The CDR3 nucleotides read TGTGCCAGCAGTGACCCAGGGGTCGCGGGATCTAGATACAATGAGCAGTTCTTC. Amino acid sequence: CASSDPGVAGSRYNEQFF. The rearrangement uses TRBV25-1 and TRBJ2-1, with D perhaps matching TRBD1 or TRBD2 (6 bases each). Germline V gives CDR1 MGHDK, CDR2 SYGVNS. Trimming left V 3 bases short and J 4 bases short, with 22 bases between. This CDR3 is built from 18 residues.

This rearrangement joins TRBV7-9 to TRBJ2-7, with D hard to call. Germline loops: CDR1 SEHNR, CDR2 FQNEAQ (reference sequence). This CDR3 spans 14 amino acids. Deletions cut 2 bases from V and 0 bases from J, with 8 bases between. The CDR3 nucleotides read TGTGCCAGCAGCTTAAGCATGGGCTCCTACGAGCAGTACTTC. Translated, it gives CASSLSMGSYEQYF.

V usage is TRBV10-3 and J usage is TRBJ2-1, with 9 positions matching TRBD1. Germline V gene sequence: CDR1 ENHRY, CDR2 SYGVKD. The V gene end was trimmed by 7 bases and the J gene end by 3 bases; junction bases not matched to a gene: 7. The CDR3 has 15 residues. The CDR3 sequence: CAITPGGQGYNEQFF. As DNA, the CDR3 is TGTGCCATCACCCCGGGGGGACAGGGCTACAATGAGCAGTTCTTC.

The rearrangement joins TRBV10-3 to TRBJ2-1; D is ambiguous. There are 16 residues in the CDR3. V was pared by 0 bases and J by 7 bases, with 16 bases between. Germline assignment: CDR1 ENHRY and CDR2 SYGVKD. CDR3 nucleotide sequence: TGTGCCATCAGTGAGTCGGCTACCGCTAGAAATAATGAGCAGTTCTTC. Residues: CAISESATARNNEQFF.

This chain connects TRBV28 to TRBJ1-5, with D possibly TRBD1 on 6 matching bases. CDR3 length: 16 residues. Trimming shortened V by 5 bases and J by 4 bases, and 18 bases separated the two germline ends. Germline V CDR1 and CDR2: MDHEN, SYDVKM. DNA for the CDR3: TGTGCCAGCAGTGCTGTTGGGGCAGGGGCAAATCAGCCCCAGCATTTT. Translating it yields CASSAVGAGANQPQHF.

The CDR3 sequence is CASWGGPAYEQYF. The CDR3 DNA is TGTGCCAGTTGGGGGGGGCCGGCCTACGAGCAGTACTTC. This chain joins TRBV28 and TRBJ2-7; the D gene is possibly TRBD2 (7 bases). The CDR3 length is 13 residues. Germline-derived CDR1 and CDR2 are MDHEN and SYDVKM. V lost 9 bases and J 2 bases, leaving 14 bases between the germline ends.

This chain connects TRBV5-6 to TRBJ2-7, with D unclear. V lost 4 bases and J 3 bases, leaving 14 bases between the germline ends. Germline CDR1 reads SGHDT; CDR2 reads YYEEEE. This CDR3 has 14 residues. The CDR3 is CASSRLGSDYEQYF. In DNA form, the CDR3 reads TGTGCCAGCAGCCGTCTGGGGTCCGACTACGAGCAGTACTTC.

V and J are TRBV2 and TRBJ2-2, with D uncertain. Germline lookup yields CDR1 SNHLY and CDR2 FYNNEI. This CDR3 spans 15 amino acids. V shed 1 base and J shed 1 base, with 7 bases lying between them. CDR3 sequence: CASSEGSVNTGELFF. The DNA for the CDR3 is TGTGCCAGCAGTGAAGGGTCGGTGAACACCGGGGAGCTGTTTTTT. Full variable domain (missing parts from reference TRBV2 and TRBJ2-2): EPEVTQTPSHQVTQMGQEVILRCVPISNHLYFYWYRQILGQKVEFLVSFYNNEISEKSEIFDDQFSVERPDGSNFTLKIRSTKLEDSAMYFCASSEGSVNTGELFFGEGSRLTVL.